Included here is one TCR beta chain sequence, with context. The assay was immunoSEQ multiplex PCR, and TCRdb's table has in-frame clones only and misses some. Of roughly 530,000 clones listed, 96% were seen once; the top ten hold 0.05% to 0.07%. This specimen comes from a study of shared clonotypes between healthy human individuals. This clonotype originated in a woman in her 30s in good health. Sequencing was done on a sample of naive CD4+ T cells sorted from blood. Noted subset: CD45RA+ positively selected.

CDR3 sequence: CASRHGSAESYEQYF. The CDR3 nucleotides read TGTGCCAGCAGGCACGGGAGTGCGGAATCCTACGAGCAGTACTTC. The chain combines TRBV28 with TRBJ2-5, with D possibly TRBD2 on 6 matching bases. The J call may be faulty, since TRBJ2-7 better matches the DNA end. The CDR3 totals 15 residues. The germline V gene encodes CDR1 MDHEN and CDR2 SYDVKM.